The T cell receptor beta chain under discussion was sequenced for a study of radiotherapy plus CTLA-4 blockade in lung cancer. About the research overall: Overall, approximately 17% of patients showed an objective response, while 25% to 40% attained disease control. Whole-study results and caveats: Increased serum interferon-beta after radiation also reportedly predicted response strongly. Radiotherapy with ipilimumab was followed by blood expansion of tumor-derived clones.

Some clones are missing from TCRdb's copy, which holds only in-frame ones; the method was immunoSEQ multiplex PCR. Of about 54,000 clones listed, around four fifths are singletons. The CDR3 has 15 amino acids. Per the germline V gene, CDR1 is LNHDA and CDR2 is SQIVND (reference sequence). V lost 3 bases, J lost 8 bases, and 6 bases stayed unmatched. Focal radiation plus CTLA-4 blockade with ipilimumab was given to patients with chemo-refractory metastatic non-small-cell lung cancer. A note on this clone: As yet, its antigen is unknown.

The TCR sequence derives from a human donor with non-small cell lung cancer who had a partial response to radiotherapy plus ipilimumab. The sample here was peripheral blood, taken from a patient treated with radiotherapy plus ipilimumab. The chain links TRBV19 to TRBJ1-4; 10 nucleotides match TRBD1. The chain's CDR3 is CASSISGTGVEKLFF. In DNA form, the CDR3 reads TGTGCCAGTAGTATCTCTGGGACAGGGGTAGAAAAACTGTTTTTT.